Below, 17 T cell receptor beta chains from the same sample are listed, as sequenced in a study of identical twins. TCRdb itself ran the 5' RACE reads through MiXCR, one entry per CDR3 protein. This sample has around 1.7 million distinct CDR3 sequences, with roughly 35% found just once. The sample taken for sequencing was cord blood. These receptors came from a newborn girl in good health.

V gene TRBV27 combines with J gene TRBJ2-1; TRBD1 agrees at 7 bases. The J call may not be correct, given that the DNA end is closer to TRBJ2-7. The CDR3 length is 16 residues. Germline V gene data show CDR1 as MNHEY and CDR2 as SMNVEV (reference sequence). The CDR3 protein is CASSLRWQGVYNEQYF. For the CDR3, the DNA is TGTGCCAGCAGTTTAAGGTGGCAGGGGGTGTACAATGAGCAGTACTTC.

The CDR3 DNA reads TGTGCCAGCAGTGAAGAACAGGGGAACTATGGCTACACCTTC. Translation: CASSEEQGNYGYTF. V usage is TRBV2 and J usage is TRBJ1-2, with 7 bases that match TRBD1. V shed 1 base, J shed 2 bases, and the junction held 1 base outside the gene matches. The germline gives CDR1 SNHLY, CDR2 FYNNEI. The CDR3 covers 14 residues.

This clonotype was observed a handful of times. The gene calls are TRBV14 and TRBJ1-6; D may be TRBD1 (6 bases). V was trimmed by 4 bases and J by 9 bases, leaving 16 bases between them. CDR1 and CDR2 (germline): SGHDN, FVKESK. The length of the CDR3 is 15 residues. In DNA, the CDR3 is TGTGCCAGCAGCCCGCGCAGGGGAAGGAGTTCACCCCTCCACTTT. Its translation is CASSPRRGRSSPLHF.

The chain recombines TRBV12-3 or TRBV12-4 with TRBJ2-3, with 10 bases lining up with TRBD2. V was pared by 1 base and J by 3 bases, with 4 bases of the junction left unmatched. The CDR3 is 16 amino acids. The CDR3 bases are TGTGCCAGCAGTTTAGGGTTTAGCGGGAGGACAGATACGCAGTATTTT. Translating gives CASSLGFSGRTDTQYF.

In its sample, this clonotype was seen many times. The J gene is TRBJ2-3, the V gene TRBV7-9; D is unresolved. Germline V gene data show CDR1 as SEHNR and CDR2 as FQNEAQ (reference sequence). This CDR3 comprises 13 residues. Trimming cost V 5 bases and J 7 bases, with 13 bases left between them. Here the CDR3 DNA reads TGTGCCAGCAGCCGACCCAACCAATATACGCAGTATTTT. This gives the protein CASSRPNQYTQYF.

The genes are TRBV2 and TRBJ2-2; D tentatively reads TRBD1 or TRBD2 (5 bases each). CDR3 length: 15 residues. CDR1 is SNHLY and CDR2 is FYNNEI in the germline V gene. The ends were cut back, 4 bases at V and 0 bases at J, with 9 bases in the middle. The CDR3, as DNA: TGTGCCAGCAGTGCCCGGGACCCGAACACCGGGGAGCTGTTTTTT. It codes for CASSARDPNTGELFF.

The chain joins TRBV11-1 to TRBJ2-5, with 7 bases fitting TRBD2. The CDR3 is 16 amino acids. Per the germline V gene, CDR1 is SGHAT and CDR2 is FQDESV (reference sequence). The V segment lost 5 bases and the J segment 11 bases; nucleotides outside the gene matches: 20. The CDR3 reads CASSLPGLVSYNEQYF. The CDR3 coding sequence is TGTGCCAGCAGCCTACCCGGACTAGTCTCCTACAATGAGCAGTACTTC.

The chain links TRBV5-1 to TRBJ1-4, with D uncertain. The ends were cut back, 2 bases at V and 0 bases at J, with 8 bases in the middle. CDR1 SGHRS and CDR2 YFSETQ come from the germline V gene. This CDR3 contains 15 residues. The CDR3 DNA sequence: TGCGCCAGCAGCTTATCGGTTGCAACTAATGAAAAACTGTTTTTT. It translates to CASSLSVATNEKLFF.

The chain carries TRBV7-2 and TRBJ1-5; TRBD1 might be the D (5 bases). The V end lost 3 bases, the J end lost 1 base, and 13 bases lay between the germline ends. The germline V gene has CDR1 SGHTA and CDR2 FQGNSA. The CDR3 loop spans 16 amino acids. DNA for the CDR3: TGTGCCAGCAGCTTGATAGGGACTAGGAGCAATCAGCCCCAGCATTTT. Translation: CASSLIGTRSNQPQHF.

On this clonotype itself: The junction shows a germline mismatch at one end, possibly a read error. This chain uses TRBV27 with TRBJ2-7; TRBD2 matches at 13 bases. Germline-derived CDR1 and CDR2 are MNHEY and SMNVEV (reference sequence). This CDR3 region has 14 residues. For the CDR3, the DNA is TGTGCCGGCAGTACTAGCGGGAGGGCCTACGAGCAGTACTTC. Its translation is CAGSTSGRAYEQYF.

The J gene is TRBJ1-5, the V gene TRBV20-1; possibly TRBD1 for D (5 bases). CDR1 is DFQATT and CDR2 is SNEGSKA in the germline V gene (reference sequence). This CDR3 is built from 12 residues. V gave up 5 bases and J gave up 11 bases, with 16 bases separating them. DNA of the CDR3: TGCAGTGCTCCAGACGGGGGTAGGACCCAGCATTTT. The encoded protein is CSAPDGGRTQHF.

The table lists this clonotype with a few counts. This chain joins TRBV3-1 and TRBJ2-1; 13 bases agree with TRBD2. Germline-derived CDR1 and CDR2 are LGHDT and YNNKEL (reference sequence). CDR3 length: 16 residues. Trimming took 4 bases from V and 6 from J; bases not matched to a gene: 6. The chain's CDR3 is CASSRTSGSRGNEQFF. DNA for the CDR3: TGTGCCAGCAGCCGGACTAGCGGGAGTAGAGGCAATGAGCAGTTCTTC.

This clonotype was found a few times. The V gene is TRBV29-1, the J gene TRBJ1-1; a weak D match, TRBD1 (6 bases). CDR1 is SQVTM and CDR2 is ANQGSEA in the germline V gene. Trimming removed 2 bases from V and 4 bases from J, with 17 bases in between. The CDR3 has 15 amino acids. CDR3 residues: CSVESGVGGLTEAFF. Here the CDR3 DNA reads TGCAGCGTTGAAAGTGGTGTGGGGGGCCTCACTGAAGCTTTCTTT.

This clonotype was seen more than once but under ten times. The V and J genes are TRBV20-1 and TRBJ2-7; TRBD1 matches 9 bases. CDR3 size: 17 residues. Germline loops: CDR1 DFQATT, CDR2 SNEGSKA (reference sequence). The trim removed 2 bases at V and 7 bases at J, leaving 18 bases unmatched. This CDR3 is CSARSPRQDRGRNEQYF. CDR3 DNA: TGCAGTGCTAGATCCCCCCGTCAGGACAGGGGAAGGAATGAGCAGTACTTC.

This clonotype was seen many times. V and J are TRBV12-3 or TRBV12-4 and TRBJ2-7, with TRBD2 matching over 7 bases. J gave up 6 bases and V 2 bases, and 13 bases lay outside the gene matches. The CDR3 covers 16 residues. CDR3: CASSLIVASGSSEQYF. CDR3 DNA: TGTGCCAGCAGTTTAATAGTGGCTAGCGGTTCTTCCGAGCAGTACTTC.

This chain uses TRBV6-6 with TRBJ2-3; TRBD1 matches at 9 bases. Looked up from germline, CDR1 is MNHNY and CDR2 is SVGAGI (reference sequence). V lost 2 bases to trimming and J lost 6 bases; unmatched junction nucleotides: 6. This CDR3 contains 15 residues. Written as DNA, the CDR3 is TGTGCCAGCAGTTACGTACAGGGGGCTTCGGATACGCAGTATTTT. Protein sequence: CASSYVQGASDTQYF.

The rearrangement joins TRBV20-1 to TRBJ2-1; 9 bases line up with TRBD2. V dropped 5 bases and J dropped 2; count of bases not matched to a gene: 19. CDR1 and CDR2 from the germline V gene are DFQATT and SNEGSKA (reference sequence). The CDR3 is 19 residues long. The chain's CDR3 is CSAPYGRTSVIGPYNEQFF. The CDR3 DNA follows: TGCAGTGCTCCATATGGCAGGACTAGCGTGATCGGTCCCTACAATGAGCAGTTCTTC.